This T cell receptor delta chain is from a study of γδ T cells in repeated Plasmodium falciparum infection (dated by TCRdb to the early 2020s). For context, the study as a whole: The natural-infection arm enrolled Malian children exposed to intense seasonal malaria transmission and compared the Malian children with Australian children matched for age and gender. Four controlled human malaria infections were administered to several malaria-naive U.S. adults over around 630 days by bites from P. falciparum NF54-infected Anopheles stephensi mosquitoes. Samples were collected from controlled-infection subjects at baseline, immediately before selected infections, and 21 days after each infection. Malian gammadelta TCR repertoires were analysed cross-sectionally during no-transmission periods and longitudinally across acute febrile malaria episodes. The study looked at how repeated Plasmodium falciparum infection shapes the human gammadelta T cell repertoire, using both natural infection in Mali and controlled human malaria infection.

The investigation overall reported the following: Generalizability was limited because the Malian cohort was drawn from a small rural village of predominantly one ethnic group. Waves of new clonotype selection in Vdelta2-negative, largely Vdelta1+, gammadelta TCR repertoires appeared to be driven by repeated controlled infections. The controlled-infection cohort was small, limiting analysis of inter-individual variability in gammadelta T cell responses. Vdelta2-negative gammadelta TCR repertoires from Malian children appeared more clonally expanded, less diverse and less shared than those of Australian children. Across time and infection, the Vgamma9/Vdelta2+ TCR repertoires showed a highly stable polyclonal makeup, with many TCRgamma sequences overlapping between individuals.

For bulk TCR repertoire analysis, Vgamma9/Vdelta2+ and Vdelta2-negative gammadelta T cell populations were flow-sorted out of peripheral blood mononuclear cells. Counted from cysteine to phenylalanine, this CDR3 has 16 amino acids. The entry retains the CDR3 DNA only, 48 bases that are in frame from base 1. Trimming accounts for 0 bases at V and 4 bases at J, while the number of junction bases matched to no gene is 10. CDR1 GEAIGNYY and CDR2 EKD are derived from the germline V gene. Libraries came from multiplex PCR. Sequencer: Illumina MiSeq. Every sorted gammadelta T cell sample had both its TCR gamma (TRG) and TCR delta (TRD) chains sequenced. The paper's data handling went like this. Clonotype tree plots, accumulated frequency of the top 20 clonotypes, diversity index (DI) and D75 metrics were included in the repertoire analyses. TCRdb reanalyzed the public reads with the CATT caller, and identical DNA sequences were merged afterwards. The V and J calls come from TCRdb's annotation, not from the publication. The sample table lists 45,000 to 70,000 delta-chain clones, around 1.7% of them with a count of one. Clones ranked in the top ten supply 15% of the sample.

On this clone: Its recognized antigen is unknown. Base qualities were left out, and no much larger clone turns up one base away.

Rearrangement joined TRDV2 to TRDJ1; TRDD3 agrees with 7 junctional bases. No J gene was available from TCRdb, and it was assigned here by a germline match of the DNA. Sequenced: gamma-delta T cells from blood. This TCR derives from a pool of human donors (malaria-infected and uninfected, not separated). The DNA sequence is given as TGTGCCTGTGACACCGAGAAAATGGGGATAAGCGATAAACTCATCTTT. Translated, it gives CACDTEKMGISDKLIF.